The clone carrying this T cell receptor beta chain was counted ten times or more. The data are from a study of early T cells in non-severe SARS-CoV-2 infection. Study in general: Chains were unpaired, as sequencing was done on bulk RNA from unsorted whole blood.

Individual cDNA molecules were tagged with unique molecular identifiers. TCRdb re-called the 5' RACE reads through MiXCR, storing one row per CDR3 protein. The sample includes about 26,000 distinct CDR3 sequences, 4.4% of them seen just once. V lost 1 base to trimming and J lost 5 bases, with 9 bases between them. The CDR3 consists of 13 residues. CDR1 DFQATT and CDR2 SNEGSKA come from the germline V gene (reference sequence). The clonotype originates from an adult who was a healthcare worker with PCR-confirmed SARS-CoV-2 infection or an uninfected control (not recorded which). The sequencing input was whole blood. The rearrangement joins TRBV20-1 to TRBJ1-5; D not certain. DNA for the CDR3: TGCAGTGCTAGAGGGGGAGGTTATCAGCCCCAGCATTTT. Its translation is CSARGGGYQPQHF.